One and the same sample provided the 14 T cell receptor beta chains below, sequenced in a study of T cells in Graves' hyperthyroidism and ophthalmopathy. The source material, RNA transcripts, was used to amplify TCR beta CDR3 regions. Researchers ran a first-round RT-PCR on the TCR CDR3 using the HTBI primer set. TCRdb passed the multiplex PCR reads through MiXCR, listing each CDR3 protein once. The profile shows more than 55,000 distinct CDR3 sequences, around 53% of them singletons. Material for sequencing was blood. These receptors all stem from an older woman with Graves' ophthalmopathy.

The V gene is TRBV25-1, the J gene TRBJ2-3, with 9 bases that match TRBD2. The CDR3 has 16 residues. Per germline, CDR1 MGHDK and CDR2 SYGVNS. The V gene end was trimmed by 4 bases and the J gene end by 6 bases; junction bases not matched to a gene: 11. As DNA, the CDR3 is TGTGCCAGCAGTGCTATCGGCGGGGGGGCACGGGATACGCAGTATTTT. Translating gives CASSAIGGGARDTQYF.

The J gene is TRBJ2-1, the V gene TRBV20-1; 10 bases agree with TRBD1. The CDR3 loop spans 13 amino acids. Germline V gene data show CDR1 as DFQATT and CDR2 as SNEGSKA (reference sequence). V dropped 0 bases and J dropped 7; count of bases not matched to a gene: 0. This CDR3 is CSAREGQGNEQFF. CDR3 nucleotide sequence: TGCAGTGCTAGAGAGGGACAGGGGAATGAGCAGTTCTTC.

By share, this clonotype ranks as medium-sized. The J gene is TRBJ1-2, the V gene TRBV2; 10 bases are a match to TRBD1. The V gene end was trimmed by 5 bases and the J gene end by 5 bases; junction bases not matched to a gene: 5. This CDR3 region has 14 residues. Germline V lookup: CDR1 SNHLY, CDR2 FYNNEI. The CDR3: CASSPGTGAYGYTF. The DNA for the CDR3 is TGTGCCAGCAGTCCCGGGACAGGGGCATATGGCTACACCTTC.

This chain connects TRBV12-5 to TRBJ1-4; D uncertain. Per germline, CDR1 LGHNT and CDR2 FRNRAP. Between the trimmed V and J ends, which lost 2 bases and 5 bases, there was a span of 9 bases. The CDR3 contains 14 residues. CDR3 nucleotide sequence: TGTGCTAGTGGTTTGCCCGGACGCAATGAAAAACTGTTTTTT. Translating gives CASGLPGRNEKLFF.

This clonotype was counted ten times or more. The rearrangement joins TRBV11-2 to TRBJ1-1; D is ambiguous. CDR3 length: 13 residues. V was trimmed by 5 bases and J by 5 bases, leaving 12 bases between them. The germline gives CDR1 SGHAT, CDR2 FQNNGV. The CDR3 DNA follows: TGTGCCAGCAGCCGGACCCACCTGACTGAAGCTTTCTTT. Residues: CASSRTHLTEAFF. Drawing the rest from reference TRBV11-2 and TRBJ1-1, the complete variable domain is EAGVAQSPRYKIIEKRQSVAFWCNPISGHATLYWYQQILGQGPKLLIQFQNNGVVDDSQLPKDRFSAERLKGVDSTLKIQPAKLEDSAVYLCASSRTHLTEAFFGQGTRLTVV.

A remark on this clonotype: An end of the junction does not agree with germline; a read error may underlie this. The CDR3 loop is CASSSPQGNEQNF. CDR3 DNA sequence: TGTGCCAGCAGCTCGCCACAGGGGAATGAGCAGAACTTC. The J gene is TRBJ2-1, the V gene TRBV7-2, with TRBD1 matching 7 bases. Germline V lookup: CDR1 SGHTA, CDR2 FQGNSA. CDR3 length: 13 residues. Full variable domain (outside the CDR3, taken from reference TRBV7-2 and TRBJ2-1): GAGVSQSPSNKVTEKGKDVELRCDPISGHTALYWYRQSLGQGLEFLIYFQGNSAPDKSGLPSDRFSAERTGGSVSTLTIQRTQQEDSAVYLCASSSPQGNEQNFGPGTRLTVL.

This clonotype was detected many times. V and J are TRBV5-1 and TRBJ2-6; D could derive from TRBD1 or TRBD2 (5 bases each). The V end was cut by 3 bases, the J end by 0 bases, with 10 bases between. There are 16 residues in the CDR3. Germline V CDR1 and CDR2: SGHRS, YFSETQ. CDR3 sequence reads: CASSSSGTSGANVLTF. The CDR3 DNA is TGCGCCAGCAGCTCATCAGGGACCTCTGGGGCCAACGTCCTGACTTTC.

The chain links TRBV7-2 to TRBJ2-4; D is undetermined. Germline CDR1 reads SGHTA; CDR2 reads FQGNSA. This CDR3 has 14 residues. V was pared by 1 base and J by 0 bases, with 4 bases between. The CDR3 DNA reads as TGTGCCAGCAGCTTAGTACTAGCCAAAAACATTCAGTACTTC. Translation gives CASSLVLAKNIQYF.

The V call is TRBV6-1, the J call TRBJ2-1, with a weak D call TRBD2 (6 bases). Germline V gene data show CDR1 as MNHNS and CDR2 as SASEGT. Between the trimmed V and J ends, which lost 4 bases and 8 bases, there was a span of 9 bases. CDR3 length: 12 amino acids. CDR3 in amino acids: CASSGRGYEQFF. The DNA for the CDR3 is TGTGCCAGCAGTGGCCGGGGGTATGAGCAGTTCTTC.

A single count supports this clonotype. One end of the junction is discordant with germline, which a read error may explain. In nucleotides, the CDR3 is TGCTGTGCTAGAGCCTCCGCAGGGGGATATGGCGAGCAATACTTC. Protein product: CCARASAGGYGEQYF. The chain links TRBV20-1 to TRBJ2-7; 7 nucleotides match TRBD1. This CDR3 comprises 15 residues. CDR1 is DFQATT, CDR2 SNEGSKA, per germline (reference sequence).

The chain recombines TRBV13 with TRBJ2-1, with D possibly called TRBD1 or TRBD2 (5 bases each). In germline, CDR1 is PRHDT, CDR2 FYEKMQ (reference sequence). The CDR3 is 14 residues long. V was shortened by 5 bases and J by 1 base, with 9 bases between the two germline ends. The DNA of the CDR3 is TGTGCCAGCAGCAAGGGACGGTCCTACAATGAGCAGTTCTTC. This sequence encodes CASSKGRSYNEQFF.

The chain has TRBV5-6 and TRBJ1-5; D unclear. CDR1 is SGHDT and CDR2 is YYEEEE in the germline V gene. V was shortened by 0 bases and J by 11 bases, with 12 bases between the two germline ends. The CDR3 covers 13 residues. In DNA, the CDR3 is TGTGCCAGCAGCTTGGGCGTGAGGGAGACCCAGCATTTT. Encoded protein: CASSLGVRETQHF.

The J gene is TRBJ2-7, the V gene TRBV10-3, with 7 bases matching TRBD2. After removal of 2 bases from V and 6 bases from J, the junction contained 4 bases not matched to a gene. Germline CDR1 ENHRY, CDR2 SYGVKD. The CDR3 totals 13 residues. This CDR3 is CAISEAGEVEQYF. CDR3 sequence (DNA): TGTGCCATCAGTGAGGCGGGAGAGGTCGAGCAGTACTTC.

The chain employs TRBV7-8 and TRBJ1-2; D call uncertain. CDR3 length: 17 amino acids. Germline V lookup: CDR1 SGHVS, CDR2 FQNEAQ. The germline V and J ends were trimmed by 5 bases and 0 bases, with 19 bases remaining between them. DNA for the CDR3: TGTGCCAGCAGCGGTAACAGAGCTACCCAAACTAACTATGGCTACACCTTC. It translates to CASSGNRATQTNYGYTF.